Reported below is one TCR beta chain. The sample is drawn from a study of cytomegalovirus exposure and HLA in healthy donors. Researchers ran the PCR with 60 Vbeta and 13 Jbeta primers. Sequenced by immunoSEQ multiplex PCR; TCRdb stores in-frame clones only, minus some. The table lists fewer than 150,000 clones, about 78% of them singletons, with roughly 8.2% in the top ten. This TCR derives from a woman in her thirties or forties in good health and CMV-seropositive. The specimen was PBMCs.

CDR3 nucleotides: TGTGCCAGCAGCGCGGGGGGGCGAGATACGCAGTATTTT. Protein: CASSAGGRDTQYF. The chain has TRBV9 and TRBJ2-3, with 8 bases matching TRBD2. The CDR3 has 13 amino acids. Germline V gene sequence: CDR1 SGDLS, CDR2 YYNGEE. With 3 bases clipped from V and 5 bases from J, the junction kept 2 bases outside the gene matches.